This entry lists 8 T cell receptor beta chains sequenced from one sample in a study of CD8 T cells in Susac syndrome (dated by TCRdb to between 2018 and 2021). Receptor libraries were prepared by the immunoSEQ multiplex PCR assay. RNA was extracted using the RNeasy kit, and roughly 0.5 to 1 microgram was reverse transcribed with random hexamers. TCRdb itself trimmed the public reads at Q25 with fastp, ran MiXCR and retained productive beta chains. All rows with the same CDR3 protein become a single entry with the most common DNA and genes. The table for this sample lists 150,000 to 200,000 distinct CDR3 sequences; around 94% of them were counted only once. Around 0.14% of the sample goes to the ten largest clones. Sequences were obtained from CD4+ T cells from PBMCs. Every receptor here comes from a human donor in good health.

In DNA, the CDR3 is TGTGCCAGCAGTAGCGACAGGGCCGGGGCCAACGTCCTGACTTTC. As protein: CASSSDRAGANVLTF. The gene calls are TRBV2 and TRBJ2-6; 7 bases map to TRBD1. Trimming cost V 5 bases and J 4 bases; bases outside gene matches: 5. The CDR3 is made up of 15 amino acids. The V gene's germline CDR1 is SNHLY and CDR2 FYNNEI. Filled out from reference TRBV2 and TRBJ2-6, the complete variable domain reads EPEVTQTPSHQVTQMGQEVILRCVPISNHLYFYWYRQILGQKVEFLVSFYNNEISEKSEIFDDQFSVERPDGSNFTLKIRSTKLEDSAMYFCASSSDRAGANVLTFGAGSRLTVL.

The CDR3 is CASTGGVGTDTQYF. The CDR3 coding sequence is TGTGCCTCCACGGGGGGAGTGGGCACAGATACGCAGTATTTT. This chain connects TRBV28 to TRBJ2-3, with 7 positions matching TRBD2. The germline CDR1 and CDR2 sequences are MDHEN and SYDVKM. V lost 11 bases, J lost 1 base, and 9 bases stayed unmatched. The CDR3 runs 14 residues. The whole variable domain, remainder taken from reference TRBV28 and TRBJ2-3, is DVKVTQSSRYLVKRTGEKVFLECVQDMDHENMFWYRQDPGLGLRLIYFSYDVKMKEKGDIPEGYSVSREKKERFSLILESASTNQTSMYLCASTGGVGTDTQYFGPGTRLTVL.

The CDR3 is CASSAPGLAFEQFF. In DNA form, the CDR3 reads TGTGCCAGCAGCGCACCGGGACTAGCGTTTGAGCAGTTCTTC. The chain uses TRBV9 and TRBJ2-1; 10 positions match TRBD2. The CDR3 has 14 residues. The ends lost 3 bases at V and 9 bases at J; junction bases unmatched: 6. Germline CDR1 and CDR2: SGDLS and YYNGEE.

The chain carries TRBV2 and TRBJ1-1; TRBD1 aligns across 10 bases. The CDR3 totals 15 residues. After removal of 6 bases from V and 3 bases from J, the junction contained 7 bases not matched to a gene. Germline CDR1 SNHLY, CDR2 FYNNEI. CDR3 sequence reads: CASSALDRGDTEAFF. In nucleotides, the CDR3 is TGTGCCAGCAGCGCACTGGACAGGGGGGACACTGAAGCTTTCTTT.

The chain carries TRBV3-1 and TRBJ2-7; D assignment may be TRBD1 or TRBD2 (5 bases each). V was pared by 1 base and J by 2 bases, with 18 bases between. CDR3 length: 17 amino acids. Germline CDR1 reads LGHDT; CDR2 reads YNNKEL (reference sequence). The CDR3 coding sequence is TGTGCCAGCAGCCAAGTAGGGCCCGGGGACGGAGCCTACGAGCAGTACTTC. Protein: CASSQVGPGDGAYEQYF.

V gene TRBV5-1 combines with J gene TRBJ2-3; no clear D gene. Between the trimmed V and J ends, which lost 1 base and 5 bases, there was a span of 5 bases. CDR3 size: 12 residues. Germline V gene lookup returns CDR1 SGHRS and CDR2 YFSETQ. This chain's CDR3 is CASSLTVDTQYF. The CDR3, as DNA: TGCGCCAGCAGCTTGACGGTAGATACGCAGTATTTT.

The genes are TRBV6-2 or TRBV6-3 and TRBJ2-7; D gene ambiguous. CDR1 MNHEY and CDR2 SVGEGT come from the germline V gene. The V end was cut by 4 bases, the J end by 1 base, with 8 bases between. The CDR3 runs 13 residues. The CDR3 reads CASSFGLSYEQYF. As DNA, the CDR3 is TGTGCCAGCAGTTTCGGGCTGTCCTACGAGCAGTACTTC.

The V and J genes are TRBV7-9 and TRBJ2-5; tentatively, D is TRBD2 (6 bases). Germline V gene lookup returns CDR1 SEHNR and CDR2 FQNEAQ (reference sequence). The CDR3 extends over 16 amino acids. Trimming stripped 4 bases from V and 5 bases from J, with 20 bases between. The CDR3 reads CASSWRGSGGFETQYF. Here the CDR3 DNA reads TGTGCCAGCAGCTGGCGGGGCTCGGGCGGGTTTGAGACCCAGTACTTC.